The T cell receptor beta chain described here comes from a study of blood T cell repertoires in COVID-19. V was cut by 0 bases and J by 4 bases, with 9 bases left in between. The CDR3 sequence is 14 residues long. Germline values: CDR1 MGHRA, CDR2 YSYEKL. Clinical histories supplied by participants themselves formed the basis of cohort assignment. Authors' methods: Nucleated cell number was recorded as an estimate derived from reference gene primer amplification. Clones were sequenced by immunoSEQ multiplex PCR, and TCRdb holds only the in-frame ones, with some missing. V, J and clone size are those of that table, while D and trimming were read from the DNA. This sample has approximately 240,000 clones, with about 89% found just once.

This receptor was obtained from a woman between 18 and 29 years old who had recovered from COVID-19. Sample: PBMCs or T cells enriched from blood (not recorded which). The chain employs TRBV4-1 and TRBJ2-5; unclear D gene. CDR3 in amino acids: CASSQEGLGETQYF. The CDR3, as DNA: TGCGCCAGCAGCCAAGAGGGCTTAGGAGAGACCCAGTACTTC.